This T cell receptor (beta chain) emerged from a study of T cells in Graves' hyperthyroidism and ophthalmopathy. Findings and limits, study-wide: The authors' 13 V-J model separated ophthalmopathy from stable hyperthyroidism. Most thyroid clonotypes with frequency above 0.001 were detected in blood. Ophthalmopathy was predicted by the model a median of roughly 6.6 months ahead of onset.

This clonotype was counted between two and nine times. Its antigen is unidentified. At least 3 on the Clinical Activity Score was recorded for ophthalmopathy patients, who also had NOSPECS grade at least 4 and duration under 3 months. CDR1 is SGHAT, CDR2 FQDESV, per germline (reference sequence). The length of the CDR3 is 17 residues. The junction had 12 bases not matched to a gene; V was cut back by 5 bases and J by 0 bases. RNA transcripts yielded amplified TCR beta CDR3 regions. TCR CDR3 regions were first amplified by RT-PCR with HTBI primers. TCRdb used MiXCR to reprocess the multiplex PCR reads, holding one entry per CDR3 protein. The sample includes about 610,000 distinct CDR3 sequences, 14% to 15% seen only once; the top ten take 4% to 5.5%.

Input material: blood. The genes are TRBV11-1 and TRBJ2-7; TRBD2 agrees at 8 bases. The receptor was derived from a woman aged 40 to 55 with Graves' ophthalmopathy. Here the CDR3 reads CASSGSREAGGSYEQYF. CDR3 coding DNA: TGTGCCAGCAGCGGTTCCAGGGAGGCGGGAGGCTCCTACGAGCAGTACTTC.